Listed below are T cell receptor beta chains from one sample, sequenced in a study of shared clonotypes between healthy human individuals. Using immunoSEQ multiplex PCR, the repertoire was profiled, and TCRdb retains in-frame clones only, with some absent. Among over a million clones listed, around four fifths were seen once. The sequenced sample consisted of memory CD4+ T cells sorted from blood. The receptors come from a man aged 18 to 30 in good health. The CDR3 runs from the conserved cysteine through the conserved F or W. The order of the fields is D gene, clone size, CDR3 length, J gene, V gene, CDR3 protein, CDR3 DNA. D genes are given only for firm matches. Some rows have no size entry. The others give once, few or many, or a class for an expanded clone.

d_gene: TRBD1
abundance: NA
len: 14
j_gene: TRBJ2-3
v_gene: TRBV5-4
CDR3aa: CASANRGQADTQYF
CDR3nt: TGTGCCAGCGCTAACAGGGGGCAGGCAGATACGCAGTATTTT

d_gene: TRBD2
abundance: NA
len: 16
j_gene: TRBJ2-5
v_gene: TRBV5-5
CDR3aa: CASSGSSGGPQETQYF
CDR3nt: TGTGCCAGCAGCGGGTCGAGCGGGGGCCCCCAAGAGACCCAGTACTTC

d_gene: NA
abundance: NA
len: 13
j_gene: TRBJ1-1
v_gene: TRBV18
CDR3aa: CASSPPAKDEAFF
CDR3nt: TGTGCCAGCTCACCCCCCGCTAAGGACGAAGCTTTCTTT

d_gene: NA
abundance: NA
len: 15
j_gene: TRBJ2-7
v_gene: TRBV7-8
CDR3aa: CASSFRESFSYEQYF
CDR3nt: TGTGCCAGCAGCTTTAGAGAAAGTTTCTCCTACGAGCAGTACTTC

d_gene: NA
abundance: NA
len: 12
j_gene: TRBJ2-3
v_gene: TRBV7-2
CDR3aa: CASSPRTDTQYF
CDR3nt: TGTGCCAGCAGCCCCCGTACCGATACGCAGTATTTT

d_gene: NA
abundance: NA
len: 14
j_gene: TRBJ1-1
v_gene: TRBV5-4
CDR3aa: CASSLQGRNTEAFF
CDR3nt: TGTGCCAGCAGCTTGCAGGGGCGGAACACTGAAGCTTTCTTT

d_gene: TRBD2
abundance: once
len: 17
j_gene: TRBJ2-3
v_gene: TRBV9
CDR3aa: CASSPPASGSGTDTQYF
CDR3nt: TGTGCCAGCAGCCCACCCGCTAGCGGGAGCGGGACAGATACGCAGTATTTT

d_gene: NA
abundance: once
len: 14
j_gene: TRBJ2-5
v_gene: TRBV10-3
CDR3aa: CAISESTGGETQYF
CDR3nt: TGTGCCATCAGTGAGTCAACCGGGGGCGAGACCCAGTACTTC

d_gene: NA
abundance: NA
len: 17
j_gene: TRBJ1-2
v_gene: TRBV7-9
CDR3aa: CASSTERFGSANYGYTF
CDR3nt: TGTGCCAGCAGCACTGAACGGTTCGGGAGTGCTAACTATGGCTACACCTTC

d_gene: NA
abundance: NA
len: 15
j_gene: TRBJ1-3
v_gene: TRBV7-6
CDR3aa: CASSLPGATGNTIYF
CDR3nt: TGTGCCAGCAGCTTACCAGGGGCGACTGGAAACACCATATATTTT

d_gene: TRBD2
abundance: NA
len: 14
j_gene: TRBJ2-7
v_gene: TRBV5-1
CDR3aa: CASSSGSAPYEQYF
CDR3nt: TGCGCCAGCTCTAGCGGGAGTGCCCCCTACGAGCAGTACTTC

d_gene: NA
abundance: few
len: 13
j_gene: TRBJ1-1
v_gene: TRBV5-6
CDR3aa: CASSEQGNTEAFF
CDR3nt: TGTGCCAGCAGCGAACAGGGAAACACTGAAGCTTTCTTT

d_gene: TRBD1
abundance: NA
len: 15
j_gene: TRBJ1-6
v_gene: TRBV28
CDR3aa: CASSLSARGSSPLHF
CDR3nt: TGTGCCAGCAGTTTATCAGCCAGGGGGAGTTCACCCCTCCACTTT

d_gene: NA
abundance: few
len: 13
j_gene: TRBJ2-2
v_gene: TRBV11-3
CDR3aa: CASSSMFAGELFF
CDR3nt: TGTGCCAGCAGCTCCATGTTTGCCGGGGAGCTGTTTTTT

d_gene: NA
abundance: NA
len: 13
j_gene: TRBJ1-1
v_gene: TRBV19
CDR3aa: CATSGGEIYEAFF
CDR3nt: TGTGCCACCTCCGGCGGGGAAATCTATGAAGCTTTCTTT

d_gene: TRBD1
abundance: NA
len: 13
j_gene: TRBJ2-7
v_gene: TRBV10-1
CDR3aa: CASSRDRGSEQYF
CDR3nt: TGCGCCAGCAGCCGGGACAGGGGGTCCGAGCAGTACTTC

d_gene: TRBD1
abundance: NA
len: 15
j_gene: TRBJ1-2
v_gene: TRBV7-8
CDR3aa: CASSLGQGPSYGYTF
CDR3nt: TGTGCCAGCAGCCTGGGACAGGGGCCCTCCTATGGCTACACCTTC

d_gene: TRBD2
abundance: once
len: 16
j_gene: TRBJ2-7
v_gene: TRBV4-1
CDR3aa: CASSQQTSGGVYEQYF
CDR3nt: TGCGCCAGCAGCCAACAGACTAGCGGGGGCGTCTACGAGCAGTACTTC

d_gene: NA
abundance: NA
len: 14
j_gene: TRBJ2-7
v_gene: TRBV15
CDR3aa: CATSRDVAEIEQYF
CDR3nt: TGTGCCACCAGCAGAGATGTGGCGGAGATCGAGCAGTACTTC

d_gene: TRBD2
abundance: NA
len: 20
j_gene: TRBJ2-1
v_gene: TRBV4-1
CDR3aa: CASSQVGMAGGLISYNEQFF
CDR3nt: TGCGCCAGCAGCCAAGTCGGAATGGCGGGAGGGCTGATTTCCTACAATGAGCAGTTCTTC